Sequencing of this T cell receptor beta chain was carried out in a study of blood T cell repertoires in COVID-19. Study as a whole: The analysed material was cDNA or gDNA that came from T cells, B-cell-depleted T cells, or PBMCs.

The V gene lost 2 bases and the J gene lost 2 bases, with 12 bases spanning the gap. The CDR3 runs to 15 residues. Germline CDR1 MNHNY, CDR2 SVGAGI (reference sequence). Authors' methods: Estimation of nucleated cell counts relied on the amplification of reference gene primers. Clones were read by immunoSEQ multiplex PCR, and TCRdb kept only the in-frame ones, dropping some. The D gene and trimming were derived from the DNA, and the V and J assignments and clone size from that table. The sample holds more than 300,000 clones, roughly 90% seen once. Followed over time, Seattle patients had been enrolled while infection was active. A single count supports this clone.

The sequence was collected from a woman between 65 and 79 years old with COVID-19, enrolled during active disease. Sequences were obtained from peripheral blood. The chain uses TRBV6-6 and TRBJ1-2; D gene unclear. CDR3 nucleotide sequence: TGTGCCAGCAGTTACACTACGGAGCCAAACTATGGCTACACCTTC. It is translated as CASSYTTEPNYGYTF.